This entry features one T cell receptor beta chain sequence. Its antigen is not yet known. Base quality data are lacking; no much larger clone is found one base away. The immunoSEQ Assay, a bias-controlled multiplex PCR, was used to amplify TCRbeta CDR3 regions from genomic DNA. In the authors' own workflow: Within the assay, amplification of reference gene primers was used to estimate how many nucleated cells each sample contained. To quantify the absolute abundance of each unique TCRbeta CDR3 rearrangement, sequence reads were collapsed and filtered. Productive Simpson clonality was computed per sample as the square root of Simpson's diversity index over productive rearrangements. TCRdb took this table from immuneACCESS and kept in-frame rearrangements with V and J called. Such tables lack part of the clones; where checked against another copy, unresolved V genes explain under half of the gap, and the rest is unexplained. For V, J and clone size, that table is used; D and trimming come from the DNA. Within this sample are about 85,000 clones, with 70% to 85% of them counted one time only. Over 10% of the sample is in the top ten clones.

Each collaborating institution followed its own protocols to collect whole blood in K2EDTA tubes. For TCRbeta analysis, collaborators shipped samples as frozen whole blood, isolated PBMCs, or DNA extracted from either of those sample types. Trimming accounts for 1 base at V and 2 bases at J, while the number of junction bases matched to no gene is 6. The CDR3 numbers 17 residues from cysteine through phenylalanine. The retained sequence is limited to the CDR3, 51 bases, with the frame set at the first base. As encoded in the germline V gene (reference sequence), CDR1 is PRHDT while CDR2 is FYEKMQ. The sample comes from a study of blood T cell repertoires in COVID-19 (dated by TCRdb to about 2020). A note on the overall study: Samples from collaborators originated in the United States, Italy and Spain and spanned both the acute and convalescent phases of COVID-19. The samples were drawn from the first 160 participants of the ongoing ImmuneRACE study and from 950 to 1,500 subjects provided by 6 global collaborators. A freely available public database, intended as a resource for researchers studying the immune response to SARS-CoV-2, is where the repertoires were released. The dataset comprised deeply sampled blood TCRbeta repertoires from subjects exposed to, actively infected with, or recovered from COVID-19. The prospective study material was composed of cDNA or gDNA derived from T cells, B-cell-depleted T cells, or PBMCs. HLA class I and class II types, where available, came from metadata supplied by the sample provider rather than from assay-based typing. The sample metadata nearly always contained a de-identified subject ID, COVID-19 status, age in years and sex.

Study-level results and caveats: How much clinical and demographic metadata was included differed by source and by participant, and the metadata was provided uncurated.

Recombination linked TRBV13 to TRBJ2-5, with 11 junctional bases fitting TRBD1. The source of this sequence is a human donor in a cohort sampled during active COVID-19. What was sequenced was peripheral blood. This receptor has the CDR3 CASSLEGTGGVQETQYF. The sequenced DNA is TGTGCCAGCAGCTTAGAAGGGACAGGGGGAGTTCAAGAGACCCAGTACTTC.